Listed below are T cell receptor beta chains from one sample, sequenced in a study of cytomegalovirus exposure and HLA in healthy donors. Generated by immunoSEQ multiplex PCR, the TCRdb table keeps only in-frame clones and is missing some. Found here are about 130,000 clones, 79% of them singletons; the top ten hold around 7%. The sequencing input was PBMCs. Receptor source: a man between 35 and 55 years old in good health and CMV-seropositive. Each CDR3 is given with its conserved first and last residue. A D gene is named only where the DNA matches it firmly. Size is stated for part of the rows, as once, few or many counts, or as a class when the clone is expanded.

CDR3 protein: CASSLVPDSQPQHF
CDR3 DNA: TGTGCCAGCAGCTTAGTCCCGGACAGTCAGCCCCAGCATTTT
D gene: .
clone size: .
J gene: TRBJ1-5
V gene: TRBV7-2

CDR3 protein: CASRKTGGDQPQHF
CDR3 DNA: TGTGCCAGCAGGAAGACAGGGGGGGATCAGCCCCAGCATTTT
D gene: TRBD1
clone size: .
J gene: TRBJ1-5
V gene: TRBV6-5

CDR3 protein: CASSRETPTDTQYF
CDR3 DNA: TGTGCCAGCAGTCGGGAGACCCCCACAGATACGCAGTATTTT
D gene: .
clone size: .
J gene: TRBJ2-3
V gene: TRBV28

CDR3 protein: CASRWSSGTDEQFF
CDR3 DNA: TGCGCCAGCAGGTGGTCTAGCGGGACCGATGAGCAGTTCTTC
D gene: TRBD2
clone size: .
J gene: TRBJ2-1
V gene: TRBV5-1

CDR3 protein: CASSLDWEREGSWEQYF
CDR3 DNA: TGTGCCAGCAGCTTAGATTGGGAGCGGGAGGGAAGTTGGGAGCAGTACTTC
D gene: TRBD2
clone size: .
J gene: TRBJ2-5
V gene: TRBV11-2

CDR3 protein: CASSPGAEAFF
CDR3 DNA: TGTGCCAGCAGCCCGGGGGCTGAAGCTTTCTTT
D gene: .
clone size: .
J gene: TRBJ1-1
V gene: TRBV6-1

CDR3 protein: CAWSVGQREWHEQYF
CDR3 DNA: TGTGCCTGGAGTGTAGGACAGCGGGAGTGGCACGAGCAGTACTTC
D gene: TRBD2
clone size: once
J gene: TRBJ2-7
V gene: TRBV30

CDR3 protein: CSATGSTEQYF
CDR3 DNA: TGCAGTGCTACAGGTTCGACCGAGCAGTACTTC
D gene: .
clone size: once
J gene: TRBJ2-7
V gene: TRBV20-1

CDR3 protein: CASSLRLAGETDTQYF
CDR3 DNA: TGTGCCAGCTCACTCCGACTAGCGGGAGAGACAGATACGCAGTATTTT
D gene: TRBD2
clone size: .
J gene: TRBJ2-3
V gene: TRBV18

CDR3 protein: CASSPPAAVTDTQYF
CDR3 DNA: TGTGCCAGCTCACCACCGGCGGCGGTCACAGATACGCAGTATTTT
D gene: .
clone size: .
J gene: TRBJ2-3
V gene: TRBV18

CDR3 protein: CATSRDPASALSYEQYF
CDR3 DNA: TGTGCCACCAGCAGAGATCCCGCTAGCGCGTTATCCTACGAGCAGTACTTC
D gene: .
clone size: .
J gene: TRBJ2-7
V gene: TRBV15

CDR3 protein: CASSQVMNTEAFF
CDR3 DNA: TGTGCCAGCAGCCAGGTAATGAACACTGAAGCTTTCTTT
D gene: .
clone size: .
J gene: TRBJ1-1
V gene: TRBV5-4

CDR3 protein: CASRGQGSYGYTF
CDR3 DNA: TGTGCCAGCAGGGGGCAGGGGAGCTATGGCTACACCTTC
D gene: .
clone size: once
J gene: TRBJ1-2
V gene: TRBV7-9

CDR3 protein: CASSALKFSYNEQFF
CDR3 DNA: TGTGCCAGCAGTGCCCTAAAATTCTCCTACAATGAGCAGTTCTTC
D gene: .
clone size: .
J gene: TRBJ2-1
V gene: TRBV6-1

CDR3 protein: CATSSLGTVSLLEGYTF
CDR3 DNA: TGTGCCACCAGCAGTTTGGGGACAGTTTCTCTGCTGGAGGGCTACACCTTC
D gene: TRBD1
clone size: .
J gene: TRBJ1-2
V gene: TRBV15

CDR3 protein: CASSQDLVGGGGEYGYTF
CDR3 DNA: TGTGCCAGCAGCCAAGATTTGGTCGGAGGGGGCGGAGAGTATGGCTACACCTTC
D gene: TRBD1
clone size: .
J gene: TRBJ1-2
V gene: TRBV4-2

CDR3 protein: CASSLSGISTDTQYF
CDR3 DNA: TGTGCCAGCAGCTTATCCGGGATCAGCACAGATACGCAGTATTTT
D gene: .
clone size: .
J gene: TRBJ2-3
V gene: TRBV7-6

CDR3 protein: CASSEARSSGGYTF
CDR3 DNA: TGTGCCAGCAGTGAAGCTAGGTCATCAGGCGGCTACACCTTC
D gene: .
clone size: .
J gene: TRBJ1-2
V gene: TRBV6-1

CDR3 protein: CASSSPSDRVEGYTF
CDR3 DNA: TGTGCCAGCAGTTCCCCGTCGGACAGGGTGGAAGGCTACACCTTC
D gene: TRBD1
clone size: .
J gene: TRBJ1-2
V gene: TRBV28